This passage covers 23 T cell receptor beta chains from one sample sequenced in a study of a mutant IDH1 vaccine in newly diagnosed glioma. Their target antigens are unknown. Repertoires were generated with immunoSEQ multiplex PCR, while TCRdb's copy carries only in-frame clones and drops some. The data hold tens of thousands of clones, with 84% observed a single time. The time point is: week 11, during vaccination. The vaccine gave 300 ug of a 20-mer mutant IDH1 peptide subcutaneously per dose. This specimen was PBMCs, taken from a glioma patient whose treatment included an IDH1 peptide vaccine. Source of these receptors: a man in his forties or fifties with glioma.

The V gene is TRBV6-5, the J gene TRBJ2-3; no definite D call. CDR3 length: 13 residues. The germline V and J ends were trimmed by 2 bases and 4 bases, with 7 bases remaining between them. The germline V gene has CDR1 MNHEY and CDR2 SVGAGI. The CDR3 bases are TGTGCCAGCAGTTACGGGCAGGCAGATACGCAGTATTTT. The encoded protein is CASSYGQADTQYF.

The chain carries TRBV7-9 and TRBJ1-5; 7 bases map to TRBD1. CDR3 length equals 13 residues. Germline V CDR1 and CDR2: SEHNR, FQNEAQ (reference sequence). The junction had 5 bases not matched to a gene; V was cut back by 4 bases and J by 8 bases. Written as DNA, the CDR3 is TGTGCCAGCAGCTCAGACAGGGTTAAGCCCCAGCATTTT. As protein: CASSSDRVKPQHF.

As regards this clone: This CDR3 is also generated by other DNA sequences in the sample. The rearrangement links TRBV6-6 to TRBJ1-1; unclear D gene. Germline CDR1 reads MNHNY; CDR2 reads SVGAGI (reference sequence). CDR3 length: 12 residues. V lost 2 bases and J 4 bases, leaving 5 bases between the germline ends. The CDR3 region is CASSYGSTEAFF. Here the CDR3 DNA reads TGTGCCAGCAGTTACGGGAGCACTGAAGCTTTCTTT.

The chain carries TRBV6-5 and TRBJ2-7, with TRBD2 identical over 7 bases. The V gene end was trimmed by 6 bases and the J gene end by 3 bases; junction bases not matched to a gene: 11. Germline CDR1 is MNHEY and CDR2 is SVGAGI. The length of the CDR3 is 15 residues. The CDR3 region has the DNA TGTGCCAGCAGCTACACCGATGGCGGGGGCTACGAGCAGTACTTC. Translated, it gives CASSYTDGGGYEQYF.

The V gene is TRBV5-4, the J gene TRBJ2-2; D is possibly TRBD2 (6 bases). The V end was cut by 0 bases, the J end by 6 bases, with 12 bases between. Germline V gene lookup returns CDR1 SGHNT and CDR2 YYREEE (reference sequence). CDR3 length: 15 residues. In nucleotides, the CDR3 is TGTGCCAGCAGCTTGGGACTAGTTATTCCCGGGGAGCTGTTTTTT. This translates into CASSLGLVIPGELFF.

V usage is TRBV14 and J usage is TRBJ2-7; either TRBD1 or TRBD2 may supply D (6 bases each). Trimming pared 7 bases from V and 3 bases from J, leaving 13 bases between. The CDR3 is 13 residues long. Germline loops: CDR1 SGHDN, CDR2 FVKESK. The CDR3: CASKRGENYEQYF. The CDR3 DNA reads as TGTGCCAGCAAAAGGGGGGAAAACTACGAGCAGTACTTC.

The rearrangement uses TRBV7-2 and TRBJ2-5; unclear D gene. Germline CDR1 is SGHTA and CDR2 is FQGNSA. The CDR3 sequence is 15 residues long. The V and J ends lost 4 bases and 5 bases respectively, with 17 bases between them. CDR3 amino acids: CASSSSRARFETQYF. The DNA for the CDR3 is TGTGCCAGCAGCTCCTCTAGAGCCCGCTTCGAGACCCAGTACTTC.

This sequence joins TRBV10-3 and TRBJ2-7; D is unclear. Trimming removed 6 bases from V and 2 bases from J, with 5 bases in between. The CDR3 runs to 11 residues. Per the germline V gene, CDR1 is ENHRY and CDR2 is SYGVKD. The CDR3 here is CAISGPYEQYF. CDR3 coding DNA: TGTGCCATCAGCGGCCCCTACGAGCAGTACTTC.

In nucleotides, the CDR3 is TGTGCCAGCAGTGAGGGCCCAGGGGCCTACGAGCAGTACTTC. It yields the protein CASSEGPGAYEQYF. The chain joins TRBV5-5 to TRBJ2-7; maybe TRBD1 (6 bases). V lost 5 bases and J 2 bases, leaving 14 bases between the germline ends. The germline V gene has CDR1 SGHKS and CDR2 YYEKEE (reference sequence). The CDR3 consists of 14 residues.

This clone was seen once. The gene calls are TRBV30 and TRBJ2-1, with 14 positions matching TRBD2. Germline lookup yields CDR1 GTSNPN and CDR2 SVGIG (reference sequence). This CDR3 has 17 amino acids. V shed 1 base, J shed 3 bases, and the junction held 5 bases outside the gene matches. CDR3 protein: CAWSGPTSGGGYNEQFF. The CDR3 coding sequence is TGTGCCTGGAGTGGCCCGACTAGCGGGGGGGGCTACAATGAGCAGTTCTTC.

The rearrangement links TRBV6-6 to TRBJ2-7; D call uncertain. V was pared by 4 bases and J by 0 bases, with 13 bases between. Germline CDR1 and CDR2: MNHNY and SVGAGI (reference sequence). This CDR3 has 15 amino acids. CDR3 in amino acids: CASSFSSSTSYEQYF. Here the CDR3 DNA reads TGTGCCAGCAGTTTCTCGTCCTCGACCTCCTACGAGCAGTACTTC.

The chain links TRBV7-9 to TRBJ2-1; perhaps D is TRBD1 or TRBD2 (5 bases each). This CDR3 contains 16 residues. CDR1 and CDR2 (germline): SEHNR, FQNEAQ (reference sequence). Trimming left V 2 bases short and J 4 bases short, with 15 bases between. DNA of the CDR3: TGTGCCAGCAGCTTACAGGGCGGGTACGAATACAATGAGCAGTTCTTC. Its translation: CASSLQGGYEYNEQFF.

The J gene is TRBJ1-5, the V gene TRBV5-4; D not resolved. This CDR3 has 14 amino acids. V was clipped by 4 bases and J by 6 bases, with 14 bases between them. Per germline, CDR1 SGHNT and CDR2 YYREEE (reference sequence). The CDR3 DNA follows: TGTGCCAGCAGCCCTGGCGCCGAGGGTCAGCCCCAGCATTTT. It encodes CASSPGAEGQPQHF.

This chain links TRBV15 with TRBJ2-5, with D possibly being TRBD1 or TRBD2 (5 bases each). Germline-derived CDR1 and CDR2 are LNHNV and YYDKDF (reference sequence). The germline V and J ends were trimmed by 0 bases and 5 bases, with 16 bases remaining between them. The CDR3 spans 16 residues. The CDR3 coding sequence is TGTGCCACCAGCAGAGATAGGGGCCTCCCGGGGGAGACCCAGTACTTC. Translation gives CATSRDRGLPGETQYF.

This sequence joins TRBV10-3 and TRBJ1-4; possibly TRBD1 for D (6 bases). Germline V CDR1 and CDR2: ENHRY, SYGVKD. This CDR3 has 12 amino acids. V lost 10 bases and J lost 7, with 13 bases in between. The chain's CDR3 is CATRQDLEKLFF. The CDR3 DNA sequence: TGTGCCACCCGACAGGATCTTGAAAAACTGTTTTTT.

The genes are TRBV7-2 and TRBJ2-1; D assignment may be TRBD1 or TRBD2 (5 bases each). The V gene's germline CDR1 is SGHTA and CDR2 FQGNSA. CDR3 length: 15 amino acids. Trimming took off 6 bases at V and 4 bases at J, with 16 bases between the two ends. The CDR3 protein is CASRTPGRNYNEQFF. The CDR3 bases are TGTGCCAGCAGGACCCCGGGACGGAATTACAATGAGCAGTTCTTC. The variable domain in full, with the rest retrieved from reference TRBV7-2 and TRBJ2-1, is GAGVSQSPSNKVTEKGKDVELRCDPISGHTALYWYRQSLGQGLEFLIYFQGNSAPDKSGLPSDRFSAERTGGSVSTLTIQRTQQEDSAVYLCASRTPGRNYNEQFFGPGTRLTVL.

By proportion, this clone is medium-sized. The V gene is TRBV28, the J gene TRBJ2-2; 12 bases are shared with TRBD2. The CDR3 extends over 17 amino acids. From germline, CDR1 is MDHEN and CDR2 SYDVKM. Losses at the gene ends were 0 bases for V and 6 bases for J; bases not matched to a gene: 5. This chain's CDR3 is CASSLWGLAGGPGELFF. The CDR3 region has the DNA TGTGCCAGCAGTTTATGGGGTCTAGCGGGAGGGCCCGGGGAGCTGTTTTTT.

This sequence joins TRBV27 and TRBJ2-3; a weak D match, TRBD2 (6 bases). V was cut by 5 bases and J by 0 bases, with 6 bases left in between. The CDR3 has 13 residues. Germline V gene sequence: CDR1 MNHEY, CDR2 SMNVEV (reference sequence). CDR3 coding DNA: TGTGCCAGCAGTGGGACTAGCACAGATACGCAGTATTTT. Translated, it gives CASSGTSTDTQYF.

The rearrangement joins TRBV1 to TRBJ2-1; the table gives TRBD2 as D, unverified against the DNA. TRBV1 is a listed pseudogene. This CDR3 is 18 amino acids long. This CDR3 reads CTSSPHRTSGRDDDEQFF. The CDR3 bases are TGCACCAGCAGCCCCCACCGGACTAGCGGGAGGGATGACGATGAGCAGTTCTTC.

The chain joins TRBV7-9 to TRBJ1-2; 7 nucleotides match TRBD1. This CDR3 region has 16 residues. Germline-derived CDR1 and CDR2 are SEHNR and FQNEAQ (reference sequence). V shed 5 bases and J 6 bases; nucleotides not matched to a gene: 15. CDR3 loop: CASSPFLDPQGNGYTF. The CDR3, as DNA: TGTGCCAGCAGCCCCTTCCTGGATCCACAGGGGAATGGCTACACCTTC.

This clone was observed a single time. The gene calls are TRBV27 and TRBJ2-1, with 7 bases aligning to TRBD1. Germline loops: CDR1 MNHEY, CDR2 SMNVEV (reference sequence). The CDR3 is made up of 16 amino acids. Trimming removed 4 bases from V and 4 bases from J; junction bases left unmatched: 10. The CDR3 sequence: CASSYLDRVVYNEQFF. CDR3 nucleotide sequence: TGTGCCAGCAGTTACCTTGACAGGGTGGTGTACAATGAGCAGTTCTTC.

The V and J genes are TRBV5-6 and TRBJ2-5, with 12 nucleotides matching TRBD2. Trimming cost V 4 bases and J 4 bases; bases outside gene matches: 11. Germline assignment: CDR1 SGHDT and CDR2 YYEEEE. This CDR3 region has 17 residues. The CDR3 DNA sequence: TGTGCCAGCAGCAGCTCCCCGACTAGCGGGAGTTTAGAGACCCAGTACTTC. The encoded protein is CASSSSPTSGSLETQYF. Using reference TRBV5-6 and TRBJ2-5 for the parts outside the CDR3, the full variable domain is DAGVTQSPTHLIKTRGQQVTLRCSPKSGHDTVSWYQQALGQGPQFIFQYYEEEERQRGNFPDRFSGHQFPNYSSELNVNALLLGDSALYLCASSSSPTSGSLETQYFGPGTRLLVL.

J is TRBJ2-5 and V is TRBV6-5, with D unclear. Deletions cut 2 bases from V and 5 bases from J, with 12 bases between. The CDR3 runs 14 residues. Per germline, CDR1 MNHEY and CDR2 SVGAGI. The CDR3 spells CASSYPGAGETQYF. The CDR3 region has the DNA TGTGCCAGCAGTTACCCGGGCGCCGGGGAGACCCAGTACTTC.